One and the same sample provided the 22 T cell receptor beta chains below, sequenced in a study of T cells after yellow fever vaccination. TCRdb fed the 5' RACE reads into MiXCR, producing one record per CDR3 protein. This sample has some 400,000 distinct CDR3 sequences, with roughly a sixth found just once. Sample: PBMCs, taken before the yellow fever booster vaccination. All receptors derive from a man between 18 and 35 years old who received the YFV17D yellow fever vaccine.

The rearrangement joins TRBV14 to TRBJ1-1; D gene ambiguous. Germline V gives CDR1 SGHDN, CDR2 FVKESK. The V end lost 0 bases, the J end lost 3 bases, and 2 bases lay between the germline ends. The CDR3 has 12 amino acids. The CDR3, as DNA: TGTGCCAGCAGCCAAGAGCACACTGAAGCTTTCTTT. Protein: CASSQEHTEAFF.

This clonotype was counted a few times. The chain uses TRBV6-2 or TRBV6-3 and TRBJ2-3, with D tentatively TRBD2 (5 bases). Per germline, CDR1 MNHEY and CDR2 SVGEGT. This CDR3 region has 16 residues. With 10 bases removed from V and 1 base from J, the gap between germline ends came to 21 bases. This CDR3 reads CATQEGWRWGTDTQYF. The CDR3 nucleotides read TGTGCCACCCAAGAGGGTTGGCGCTGGGGCACAGATACGCAGTATTTT.

This chain's CDR3 is CATSDLFTNEQFF. The CDR3 DNA sequence: TGTGCCACCAGTGATTTATTTACGAATGAGCAGTTCTTC. The chain links TRBV24-1 to TRBJ2-1; D unresolved. Germline CDR1 reads KGHDR; CDR2 reads SFDVKD. The CDR3 extends over 13 amino acids. The V and J ends lost 1 base and 7 bases respectively, with 7 bases between them.

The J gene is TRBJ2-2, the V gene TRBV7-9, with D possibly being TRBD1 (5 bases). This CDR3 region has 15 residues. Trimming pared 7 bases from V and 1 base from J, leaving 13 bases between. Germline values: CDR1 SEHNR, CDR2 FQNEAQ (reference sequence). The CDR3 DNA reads TGTGCCAGCATCAGGGATATAGGGAACACCGGGGAGCTGTTTTTT. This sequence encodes CASIRDIGNTGELFF.

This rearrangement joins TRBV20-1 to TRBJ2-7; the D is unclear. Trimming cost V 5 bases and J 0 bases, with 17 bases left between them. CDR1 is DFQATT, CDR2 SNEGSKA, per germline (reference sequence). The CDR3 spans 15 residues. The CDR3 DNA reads TGCAGTGCTGGCCTCTTGGGAACAAACTCCTACGAGCAGTACTTC. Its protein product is CSAGLLGTNSYEQYF.

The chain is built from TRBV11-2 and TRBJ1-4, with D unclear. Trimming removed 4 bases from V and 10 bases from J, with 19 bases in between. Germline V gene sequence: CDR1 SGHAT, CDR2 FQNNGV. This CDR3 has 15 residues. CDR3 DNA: TGTGCCAGCAGCTCTTGGACGCCTATGATAGGAAAACTGTTTTTT. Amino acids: CASSSWTPMIGKLFF.

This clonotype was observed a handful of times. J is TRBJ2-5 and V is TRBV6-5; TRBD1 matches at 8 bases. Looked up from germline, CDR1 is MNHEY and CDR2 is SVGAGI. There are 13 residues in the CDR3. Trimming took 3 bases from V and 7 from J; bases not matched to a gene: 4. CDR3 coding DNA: TGTGCCAGCAGTTATGTACAGGGGGGGACCCAGTACTTC. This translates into CASSYVQGGTQYF.

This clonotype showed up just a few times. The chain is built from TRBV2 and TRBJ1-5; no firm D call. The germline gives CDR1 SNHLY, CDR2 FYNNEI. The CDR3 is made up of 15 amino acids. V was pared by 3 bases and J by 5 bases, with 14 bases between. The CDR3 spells CASSDRVRGDQPQHF. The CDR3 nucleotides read TGTGCCAGCAGTGATAGGGTACGTGGGGATCAGCCCCAGCATTTT.

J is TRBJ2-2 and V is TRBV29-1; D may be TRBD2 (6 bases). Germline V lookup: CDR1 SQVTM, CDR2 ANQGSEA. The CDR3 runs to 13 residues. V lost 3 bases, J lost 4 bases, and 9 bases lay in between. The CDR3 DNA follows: TGCAGCGTTGAGGGGGGATTCACCGGGGAGCTGTTTTTT. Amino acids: CSVEGGFTGELFF.

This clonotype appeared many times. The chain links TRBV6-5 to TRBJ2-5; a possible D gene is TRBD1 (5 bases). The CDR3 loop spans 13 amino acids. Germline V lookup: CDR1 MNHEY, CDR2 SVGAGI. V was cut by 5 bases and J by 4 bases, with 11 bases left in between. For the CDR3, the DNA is TGTGCCAGCAGTCAAGGGGTTCTAGAGACCCAGTACTTC. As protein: CASSQGVLETQYF.

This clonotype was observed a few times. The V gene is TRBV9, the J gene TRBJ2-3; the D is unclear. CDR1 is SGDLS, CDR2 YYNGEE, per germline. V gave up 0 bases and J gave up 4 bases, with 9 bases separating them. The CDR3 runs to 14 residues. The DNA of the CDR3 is TGTGCCAGCAGCGTAGTCCCCCAGGCAGATACGCAGTATTTT. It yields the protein CASSVVPQADTQYF.

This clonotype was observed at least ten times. The CDR3 reads CASSPGGEGYEQYV. CDR3 DNA sequence: TGTGCCAGCTCACCGGGAGGGGAGGGATATGAGCAGTACGTC. The V and J genes are TRBV18 and TRBJ2-7; 7 bases are a match to TRBD2. V gave up 3 bases and J gave up 7 bases; unmatched junction bases: 9. This CDR3 region has 14 residues. Germline V gene sequence: CDR1 KGHSH, CDR2 LQKENI.

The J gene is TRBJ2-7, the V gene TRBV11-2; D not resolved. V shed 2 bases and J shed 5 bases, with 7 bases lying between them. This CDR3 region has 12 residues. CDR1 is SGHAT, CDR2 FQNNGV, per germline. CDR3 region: CASSLKGDEQYV. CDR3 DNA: TGTGCCAGCAGCTTAAAGGGTGACGAGCAGTACGTC.

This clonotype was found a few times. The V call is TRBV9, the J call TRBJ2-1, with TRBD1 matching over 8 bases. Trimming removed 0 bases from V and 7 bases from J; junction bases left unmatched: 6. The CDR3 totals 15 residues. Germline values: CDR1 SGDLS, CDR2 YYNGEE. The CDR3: CASSVVTQGANEQFF. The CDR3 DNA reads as TGTGCCAGCAGCGTAGTAACCCAGGGGGCGAATGAGCAGTTCTTC. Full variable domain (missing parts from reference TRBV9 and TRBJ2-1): DSGVTQTPKHLITATGQRVTLRCSPRSGDLSVYWYQQSLDQGLQFLIQYYNGEERAKGNILERFSAQQFPDLHSELNLSSLELGDSALYFCASSVVTQGANEQFFGPGTRLTVL.

CDR3 region: CASSRPVGSDTQYF. The CDR3 bases are TGTGCCAGCAGCCGCCCGGTAGGGTCAGATACGCAGTATTTT. V usage is TRBV7-8 and J usage is TRBJ2-3; no reliable D call. Germline lookup yields CDR1 SGHVS and CDR2 FQNEAQ. V was trimmed by 5 bases and J by 4 bases, leaving 13 bases between them. The CDR3 is 14 residues long.

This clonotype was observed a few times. CDR3 loop: CASSLGLAGLETQYF. The CDR3 DNA sequence: TGTGCCAGCAGTTTAGGCCTAGCGGGGTTGGAGACCCAGTACTTC. V and J are TRBV12-3 or TRBV12-4 and TRBJ2-5; 9 bases fit TRBD2. V was clipped by 1 base and J by 5 bases; unmatched bases: 5. The CDR3 consists of 15 residues.

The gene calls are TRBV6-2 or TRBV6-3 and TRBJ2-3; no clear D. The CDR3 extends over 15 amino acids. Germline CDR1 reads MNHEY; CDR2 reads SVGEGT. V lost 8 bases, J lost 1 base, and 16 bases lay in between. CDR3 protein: CASLPFNRGTDTQYF. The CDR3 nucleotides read TGTGCCAGCCTCCCATTCAATCGGGGCACAGATACGCAGTATTTT.

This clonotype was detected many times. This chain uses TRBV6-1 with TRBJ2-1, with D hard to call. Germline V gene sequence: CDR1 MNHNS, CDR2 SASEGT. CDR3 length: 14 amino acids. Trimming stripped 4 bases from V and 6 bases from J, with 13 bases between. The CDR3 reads CASSAHVKGNEQFF. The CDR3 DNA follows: TGTGCCAGCAGTGCCCACGTAAAGGGCAATGAGCAGTTCTTC.

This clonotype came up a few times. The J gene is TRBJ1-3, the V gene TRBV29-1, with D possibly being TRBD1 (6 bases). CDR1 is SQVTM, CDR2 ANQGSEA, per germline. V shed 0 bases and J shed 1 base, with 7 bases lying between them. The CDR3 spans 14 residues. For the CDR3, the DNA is TGCAGCGTTGAAGAGGGACAATCTGGAAACACCATATATTTT. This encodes CSVEEGQSGNTIYF.

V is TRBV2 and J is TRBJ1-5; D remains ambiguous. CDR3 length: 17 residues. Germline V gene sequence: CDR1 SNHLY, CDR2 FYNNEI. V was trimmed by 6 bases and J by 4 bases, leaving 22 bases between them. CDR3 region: CASSDPRSSPINQPQHF. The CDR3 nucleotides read TGTGCCAGCAGCGACCCACGGTCGTCTCCGATAAATCAGCCCCAGCATTTT.

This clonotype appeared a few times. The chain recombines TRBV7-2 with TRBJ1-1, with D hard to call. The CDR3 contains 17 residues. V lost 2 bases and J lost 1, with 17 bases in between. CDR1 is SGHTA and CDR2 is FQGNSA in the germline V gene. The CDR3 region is CASSLFGGLARNTEAFF. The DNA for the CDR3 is TGTGCCAGCAGCTTATTCGGAGGGCTGGCTAGGAACACTGAAGCTTTCTTT.

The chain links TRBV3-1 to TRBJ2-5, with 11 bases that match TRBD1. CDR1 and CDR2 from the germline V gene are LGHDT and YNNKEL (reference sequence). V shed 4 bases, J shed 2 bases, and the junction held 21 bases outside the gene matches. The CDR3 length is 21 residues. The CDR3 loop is CASSPRGQGDAMGREQETQYF. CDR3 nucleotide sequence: TGTGCCAGCAGCCCCCGGGGACAGGGGGACGCGATGGGTAGAGAACAAGAGACCCAGTACTTC.